The subject of this entry is one T cell receptor (beta chain). The target antigen is unknown. Time point meaning: week 11, during vaccination. With topical imiquimod, each dose of the vaccine consisted of 300 ug of mutant IDH1 20-mer peptide. The sample is drawn from a study of a mutant IDH1 vaccine in newly diagnosed glioma. Across the whole study: Vaccinations, eight in total, occurred in weeks 1, 3, 5, 7, 11, 15, 19, 23. Onset of vaccination occurred 4-6 weeks following radiotherapy alone, or with temozolomide cycles. Beforehand, treatment had been radiotherapy, temozolomide, or both; the majority received both. The study, taken as a whole, reports: Among patients, roughly 94% showed immune responses induced by the vaccine.

Profiling relied on immunoSEQ multiplex PCR, and the TCRdb table lists in-frame clones only, not all of them. This table holds about 36,000 clones, 75% to 90% found once. CDR3 size: 14 residues. Trimming pared 5 bases from V and 4 bases from J, leaving 9 bases between. The germline V gene encodes CDR1 SGHTA and CDR2 FQGTGA. The source was peripheral blood mononuclear cells (PBMCs), collected from a glioma patient whose treatment included an IDH1 peptide vaccine. This TCR was recovered from a woman aged 30 to 39 with glioma. Some clones in this sample may be carry-over from other donors' samples. The chain uses TRBV7-3 and TRBJ2-6, with D unresolved. The CDR3, as DNA: TGTGCCAGCAGCCGTGGGCACGGGGCCAACGTCCTGACTTTC. Its protein product is CASSRGHGANVLTF.